These 3 T cell receptor beta chains share one sample of origin, sequenced in a study of pediatric ulcerative colitis. The rectum was sampled with one to two pinch biopsies at colonoscopy. Clones were sequenced by immunoSEQ multiplex PCR, and TCRdb holds only the in-frame ones, with some missing. In the table there are more than 15,000 clones, approximately 74% of which are singletons. Sequencing input: gut tissue. These TCRs come from a girl between 10 and 17 years old with moderate ulcerative colitis.

The chain combines TRBV5-6 with TRBJ2-7, with a weak D call TRBD2 (5 bases). The CDR3 runs 14 residues. V gave up 0 bases and J gave up 2 bases, with 9 bases separating them. Germline values: CDR1 SGHDT, CDR2 YYEEEE. As DNA, the CDR3 is TGTGCCAGCAGCTTGGGCGGACTGACCTACGAGCAGTACTTC. Its translation is CASSLGGLTYEQYF.

The chain joins TRBV29-1 to TRBJ2-7; 12 bases line up with TRBD2. The trim removed 5 bases at V and 7 bases at J, leaving 3 bases unmatched. The CDR3 runs to 12 residues. The germline gives CDR1 SQVTM, CDR2 ANQGSEA. The CDR3 DNA is TGCAGCGTTCTAGCGGGAGGGCGGGAGCAGTACTTC. Its protein is CSVLAGGREQYF.

The chain combines TRBV9 with TRBJ1-3; 12 bases align to TRBD1. After removal of 3 bases from V and 2 bases from J, the junction contained 9 bases not matched to a gene. CDR1 is SGDLS, CDR2 YYNGEE, per germline. This CDR3 contains 18 residues. CDR3 in amino acids: CASSEDLGQGATGNTIYF. CDR3 bases: TGTGCCAGCAGCGAAGACCTGGGACAGGGGGCCACTGGAAACACCATATATTTT.